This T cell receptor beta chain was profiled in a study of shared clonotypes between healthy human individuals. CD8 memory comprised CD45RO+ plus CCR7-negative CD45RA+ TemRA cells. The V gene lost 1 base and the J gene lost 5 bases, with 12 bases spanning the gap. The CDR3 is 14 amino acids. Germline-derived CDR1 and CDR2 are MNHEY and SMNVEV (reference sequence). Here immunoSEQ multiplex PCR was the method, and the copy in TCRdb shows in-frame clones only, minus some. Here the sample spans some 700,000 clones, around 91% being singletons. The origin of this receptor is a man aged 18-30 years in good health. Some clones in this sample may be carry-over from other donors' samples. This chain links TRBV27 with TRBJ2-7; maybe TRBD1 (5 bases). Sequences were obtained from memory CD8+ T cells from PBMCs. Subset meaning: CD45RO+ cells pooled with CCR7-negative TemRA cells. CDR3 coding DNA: TGTGCCAGCAGTTTATACCAGGGTGAGAACGAGCAGTACTTC. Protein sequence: CASSLYQGENEQYF.